This TCR beta chain was retrieved from a study of cytomegalovirus exposure and HLA in healthy donors. General study findings and limits: The study labeled fewer than 200 TCR beta chains cytomegalovirus-associated.

The donors were members of the validation cohort, which comprised about 120 subjects and was separate from the first cohort of 666 subjects. Trimming left V 1 base short and J 4 bases short, with 8 bases between. In germline, CDR1 is SEHNR, CDR2 FQNEAQ (reference sequence). CDR3 length equals 14 residues. In the case of this clone: Its antigen is currently unknown.

The assay was immunoSEQ multiplex PCR, and TCRdb's table has in-frame clones only and misses some. The sample consists of 200,000 or so clones, more than 65% of them appearing once. This rearrangement joins TRBV7-9 to TRBJ1-5; D not resolved. Sequenced material: PBMCs. The sequence derives from a woman aged 25 to 39 in good health and CMV-seropositive. This chain's CDR3 is CASSLGEWNQPQHF. The CDR3 DNA reads TGTGCCAGCAGCTTAGGAGAGTGGAATCAGCCCCAGCATTTT.